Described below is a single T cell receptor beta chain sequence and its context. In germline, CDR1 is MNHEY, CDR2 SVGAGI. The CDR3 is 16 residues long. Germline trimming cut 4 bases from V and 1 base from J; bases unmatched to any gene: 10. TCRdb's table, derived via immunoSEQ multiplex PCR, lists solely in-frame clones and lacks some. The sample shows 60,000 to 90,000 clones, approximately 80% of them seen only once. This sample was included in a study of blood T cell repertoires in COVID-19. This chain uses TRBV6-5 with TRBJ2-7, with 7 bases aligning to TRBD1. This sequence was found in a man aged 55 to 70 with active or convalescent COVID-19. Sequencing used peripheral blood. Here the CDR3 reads CASSSPEDRISYEQYF. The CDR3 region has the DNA TGTGCCAGCAGTTCCCCTGAGGACAGGATTTCCTACGAGCAGTACTTC.